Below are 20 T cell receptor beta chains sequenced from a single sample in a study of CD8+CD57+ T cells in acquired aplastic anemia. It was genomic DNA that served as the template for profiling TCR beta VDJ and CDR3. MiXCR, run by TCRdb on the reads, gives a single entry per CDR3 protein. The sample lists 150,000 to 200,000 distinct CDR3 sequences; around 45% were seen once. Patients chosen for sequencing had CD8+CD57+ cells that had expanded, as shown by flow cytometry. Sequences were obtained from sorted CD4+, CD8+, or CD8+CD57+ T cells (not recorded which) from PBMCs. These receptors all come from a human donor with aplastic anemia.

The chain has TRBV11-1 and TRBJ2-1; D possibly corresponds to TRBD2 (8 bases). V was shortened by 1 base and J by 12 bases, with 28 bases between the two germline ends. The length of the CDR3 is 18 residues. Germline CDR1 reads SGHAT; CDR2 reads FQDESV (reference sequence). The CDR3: CASSLGLAIIHGDSGQFF. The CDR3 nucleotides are TGTGCCAGCAGCTTAGGACTAGCGATAATACACGGGGACAGTGGGCAGTTCTTC.

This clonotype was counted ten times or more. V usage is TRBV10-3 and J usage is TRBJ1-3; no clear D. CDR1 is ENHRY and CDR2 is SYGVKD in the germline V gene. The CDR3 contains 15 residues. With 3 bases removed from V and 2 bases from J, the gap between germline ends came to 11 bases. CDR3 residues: CAISDLMGAGNTIYF. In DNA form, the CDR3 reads TGTGCCATCAGTGATTTAATGGGAGCTGGAAACACCATATATTTT.

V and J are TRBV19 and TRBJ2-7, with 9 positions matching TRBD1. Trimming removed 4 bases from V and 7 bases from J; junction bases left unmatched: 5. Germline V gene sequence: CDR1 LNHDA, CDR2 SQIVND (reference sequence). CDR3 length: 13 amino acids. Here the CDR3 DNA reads TGTGCCAGTAGTAACAGGGGGCGGCGGGAGCAGTACTTC. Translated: CASSNRGRREQYF.

The CDR3 reads CSASAGYNEQFF. The CDR3 region has the DNA TGCAGTGCTAGTGCGGGTTACAATGAGCAGTTCTTC. The V gene is TRBV20-1, the J gene TRBJ2-1, with D possibly TRBD2 on 5 matching bases. The V gene's germline CDR1 is DFQATT and CDR2 SNEGSKA (reference sequence). The CDR3 has 12 residues. Trimming cost V 3 bases and J 4 bases, with 7 bases left between them.

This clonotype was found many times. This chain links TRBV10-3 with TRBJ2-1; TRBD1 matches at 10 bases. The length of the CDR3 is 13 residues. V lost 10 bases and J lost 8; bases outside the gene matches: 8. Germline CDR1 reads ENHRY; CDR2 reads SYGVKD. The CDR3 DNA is TGTGCCAGTCTTCGGGACAGGGGTCATGAGCAGTTCTTC. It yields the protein CASLRDRGHEQFF.

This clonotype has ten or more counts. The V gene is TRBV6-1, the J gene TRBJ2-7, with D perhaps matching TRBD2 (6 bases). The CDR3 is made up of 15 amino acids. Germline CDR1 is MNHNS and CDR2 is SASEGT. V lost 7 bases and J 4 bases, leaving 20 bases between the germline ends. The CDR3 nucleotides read TGTGCCAGCACCCCACTCTTCACCGGGAGATACGAGCAGTACTTC. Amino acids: CASTPLFTGRYEQYF.

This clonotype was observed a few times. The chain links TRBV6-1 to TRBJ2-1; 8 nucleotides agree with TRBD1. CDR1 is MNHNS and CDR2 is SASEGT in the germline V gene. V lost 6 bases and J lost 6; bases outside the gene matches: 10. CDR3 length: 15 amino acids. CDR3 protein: CASRPRSGGGNEQFF. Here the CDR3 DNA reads TGTGCCAGCAGGCCCCGATCAGGGGGCGGCAATGAGCAGTTCTTC.

CDR3 amino acids: CSARPQGFEAFF. For the CDR3, the DNA is TGCAGTGCTAGGCCACAGGGGTTTGAAGCTTTCTTT. The chain uses TRBV20-1 and TRBJ1-1; TRBD1 matches 7 bases. With 3 bases clipped from V and 7 bases from J, the junction kept 5 bases outside the gene matches. Germline CDR1 and CDR2: DFQATT and SNEGSKA (reference sequence). The CDR3 contains 12 residues.

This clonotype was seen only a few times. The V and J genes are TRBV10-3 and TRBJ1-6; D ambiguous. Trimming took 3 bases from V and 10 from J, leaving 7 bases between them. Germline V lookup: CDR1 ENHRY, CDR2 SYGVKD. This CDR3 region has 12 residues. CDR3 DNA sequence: TGTGCCATCAGTGACGCCCAATCACCCCTCCACTTT. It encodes CAISDAQSPLHF.

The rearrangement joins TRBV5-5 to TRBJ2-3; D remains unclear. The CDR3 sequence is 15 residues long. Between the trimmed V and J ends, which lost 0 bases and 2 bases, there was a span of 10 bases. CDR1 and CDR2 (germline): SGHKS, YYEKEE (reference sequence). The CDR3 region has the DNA TGTGCCAGCAGCTTGGGCCAACCTAACACAGATACGCAGTATTTT. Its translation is CASSLGQPNTDTQYF.

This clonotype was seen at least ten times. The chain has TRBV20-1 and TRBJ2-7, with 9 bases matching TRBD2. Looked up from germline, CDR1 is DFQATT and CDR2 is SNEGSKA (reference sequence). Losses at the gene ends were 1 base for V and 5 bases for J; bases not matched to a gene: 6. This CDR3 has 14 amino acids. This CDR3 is CSARGGRAGDEQYF. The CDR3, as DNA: TGCAGTGCTAGAGGCGGGAGGGCTGGTGACGAGCAGTACTTC.

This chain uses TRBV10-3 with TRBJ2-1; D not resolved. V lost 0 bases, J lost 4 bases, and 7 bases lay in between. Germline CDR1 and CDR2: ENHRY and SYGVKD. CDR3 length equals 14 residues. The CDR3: CAISESSFYNEQFF. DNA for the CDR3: TGTGCCATCAGTGAGTCGAGCTTTTACAATGAGCAGTTCTTC.

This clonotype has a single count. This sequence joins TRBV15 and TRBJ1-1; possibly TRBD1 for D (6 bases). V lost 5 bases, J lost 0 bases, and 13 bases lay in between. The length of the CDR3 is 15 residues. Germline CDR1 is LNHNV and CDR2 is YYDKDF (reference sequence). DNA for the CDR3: TGTGCCACCAGCGCCGGACAGCCGATGAACACTGAAGCTTTCTTT. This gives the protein CATSAGQPMNTEAFF.

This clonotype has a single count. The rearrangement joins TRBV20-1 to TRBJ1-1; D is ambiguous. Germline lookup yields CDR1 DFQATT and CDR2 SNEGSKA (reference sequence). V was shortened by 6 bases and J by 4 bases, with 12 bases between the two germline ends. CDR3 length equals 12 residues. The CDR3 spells CSASTIPTEAFF. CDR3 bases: TGCAGTGCCTCGACAATTCCCACTGAAGCTTTCTTT.

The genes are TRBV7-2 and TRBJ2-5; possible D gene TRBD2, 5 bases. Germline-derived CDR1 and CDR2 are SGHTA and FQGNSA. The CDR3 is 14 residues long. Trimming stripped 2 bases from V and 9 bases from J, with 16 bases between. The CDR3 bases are TGTGCCAGCAGCTTAAGTCGTCCGAACGGGGCCCAGTACTTC. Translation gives CASSLSRPNGAQYF.

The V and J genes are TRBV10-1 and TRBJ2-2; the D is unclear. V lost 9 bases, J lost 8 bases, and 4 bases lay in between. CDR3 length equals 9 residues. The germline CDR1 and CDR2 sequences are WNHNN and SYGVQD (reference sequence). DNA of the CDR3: TGCGCCAGGTCAGGGGAGCTGTTTTTT. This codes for CARSGELFF.

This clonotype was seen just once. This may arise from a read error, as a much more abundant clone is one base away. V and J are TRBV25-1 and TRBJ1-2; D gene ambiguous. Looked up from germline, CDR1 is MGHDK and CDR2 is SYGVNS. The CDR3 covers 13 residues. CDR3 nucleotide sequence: TGTGCCAGCAGTAAGGCTCTCGGCTATGACTACACCTTC. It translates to CASSKALGYDYTF.

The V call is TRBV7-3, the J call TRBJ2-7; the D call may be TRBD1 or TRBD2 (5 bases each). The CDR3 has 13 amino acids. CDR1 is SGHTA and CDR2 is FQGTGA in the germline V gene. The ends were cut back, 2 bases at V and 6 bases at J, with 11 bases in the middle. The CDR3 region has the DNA TGTGCCAGCAGCTTAGGGACCGACCGCGAGCAGTACTTC. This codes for CASSLGTDREQYF.

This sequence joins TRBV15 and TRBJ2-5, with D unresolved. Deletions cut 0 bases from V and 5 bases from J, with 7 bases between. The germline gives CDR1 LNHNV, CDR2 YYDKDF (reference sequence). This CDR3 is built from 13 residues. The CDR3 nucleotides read TGTGCCACCAGCAGAGACCTTGTGGAGACCCAGTACTTC. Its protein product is CATSRDLVETQYF.

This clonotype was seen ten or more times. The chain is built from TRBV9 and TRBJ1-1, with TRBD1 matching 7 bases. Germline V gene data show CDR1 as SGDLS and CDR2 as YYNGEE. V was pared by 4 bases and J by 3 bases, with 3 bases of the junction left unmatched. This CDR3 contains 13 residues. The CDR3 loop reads CASSLTGYTEAFF. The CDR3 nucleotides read TGTGCCAGCAGCTTGACAGGGTACACTGAAGCTTTCTTT.